This T cell receptor (beta chain) is from a study of T cell repertoires in cytomegalovirus infection. Study information: Well-studied HLA-B-restricted epitopes and recently identified HLA-C-restricted epitopes of CMV were both used in the study. Matching HLA type, along with CMV infection, was indicated by public TCR beta signatures. Findings and limits, study-wide: Cumulated frequencies of public TCR beta families served to identify carriers of CMV plus the relevant HLA. Clonotypes of TCR beta that were HLA-C-restricted and CMV-specific dominated the ex vivo response.

Each CDR3 protein is one row after TCRdb ran MiXCR on the reads. The data contain about 920,000 distinct CDR3 sequences, approximately 31% of them seen just once; the ten biggest clones take up roughly an eighth. The CDR3 sequence is 19 residues long. J gave up 7 bases and V 0 bases, and 17 bases lay outside the gene matches. Germline CDR1 is SGHKS and CDR2 is YYEKEE (reference sequence). On this clonotype itself: What it binds is not known.

The receptor was isolated from a human donor in good health (CMV status not recorded). Some clones in this sample may be carry-over from other donors' samples. The source was cultured CD8+ T cells from PBMCs, collected from culture after CMV antigen stimulation. The V gene is TRBV5-5, the J gene TRBJ1-4; TRBD1 agrees at 8 bases. This CDR3 reads CASSLALQGALPKGEKLFF. The CDR3 DNA sequence: TGTGCCAGCAGCTTGGCTCTTCAGGGGGCGCTCCCCAAAGGTGAAAAACTGTTTTTT. Complete variable domain (other parts from reference TRBV5-5 and TRBJ1-4): DAGVTQSPTHLIKTRGQQVTLRCSPISGHKSVSWYQQVLGQGPQFIFQYYEKEERGRGNFPDRFSARQFPNYSSELNVNALLLGDSALYLCASSLALQGALPKGEKLFFGSGTQLSVL.